These 25 T cell receptor beta chains share one sample of origin, sequenced in a study of T cell repertoires in cytomegalovirus infection. Each CDR3 protein is one row after TCRdb ran MiXCR on the reads. This table holds approximately 500,000 distinct CDR3 sequences, more than 15% found once. Sequenced sample: CD8+ T cells from PBMCs. The receptors shown here come from a human donor in good health (CMV status not recorded). Some clones in this sample may be carry-over from other donors' samples.

This clonotype was counted at least ten times. Written as DNA, the CDR3 is TGTGCCAGCAGCTTAAGGGGACAGGGGGCTTACCCAGCAGCCTACGAGCAGTACTTC. This gives the protein CASSLRGQGAYPAAYEQYF. The V and J genes are TRBV11-2 and TRBJ2-7; the match to TRBD1 covers 12 bases. Trimming cost V 2 bases and J 2 bases; bases outside gene matches: 13. CDR1 is SGHAT, CDR2 FQNNGV, per germline. The CDR3 consists of 19 residues.

The table lists this clonotype with many counts. This chain uses TRBV6-1 with TRBJ1-3; D is undetermined. The CDR3 extends over 17 amino acids. V lost 2 bases and J 0 bases, leaving 14 bases between the germline ends. Germline V gene data show CDR1 as MNHNS and CDR2 as SASEGT. CDR3 amino acids: CASSEFRMTFSGNTIYF. The CDR3 DNA is TGTGCCAGCAGTGAATTCCGAATGACTTTCTCTGGAAACACCATATATTTT.

This clonotype has at least ten counts. This chain links TRBV6-6 with TRBJ2-3, with no clear D. V shed 2 bases and J shed 0 bases, with 6 bases lying between them. The length of the CDR3 is 14 residues. Germline V gene data show CDR1 as MNHNY and CDR2 as SVGAGI (reference sequence). CDR3 sequence (DNA): TGTGCCAGCAGTTACGACCTAAGCACAGATACGCAGTATTTT. It encodes CASSYDLSTDTQYF.

The chain joins TRBV4-2 to TRBJ2-1; no clear D gene. The CDR3 is made up of 14 amino acids. Germline CDR1 is LGHNA and CDR2 is YNFKEQ. Trimming shortened V by 1 base and J by 9 bases, and 13 bases separated the two germline ends. The CDR3 is CASSQGKGPTEQFF. For the CDR3, the DNA is TGTGCCAGCAGCCAAGGAAAAGGGCCCACTGAGCAGTTCTTC.

There are a few counts of this clonotype. The rearrangement links TRBV2 to TRBJ2-2; D is unresolved. The germline CDR1 and CDR2 sequences are SNHLY and FYNNEI. The CDR3 covers 13 residues. The V gene lost 8 bases and the J gene lost 0 bases, with 7 bases spanning the gap. As DNA, the CDR3 is TGTGCCAGCGTAAACGCGAACACCGGGGAGCTGTTTTTT. This translates into CASVNANTGELFF.

This clonotype has more than one count but fewer than ten. The rearrangement links TRBV6-5 to TRBJ2-1; 10 nucleotides match TRBD1. The CDR3 length is 17 residues. The V gene's germline CDR1 is MNHEY and CDR2 SVGAGI. J was trimmed by 8 bases and V by 5 bases; bases with no gene match: 15. The DNA for the CDR3 is TGTGCCAGCAGTCGATCAACGGCCCGACAGGGGGCCGATGAGCAGTTCTTC. This codes for CASSRSTARQGADEQFF.

This clonotype showed up many times. This chain joins TRBV4-1 and TRBJ1-4, with 7 bases identical to TRBD1. The V and J ends lost 4 bases and 5 bases, in that order; junction bases with no gene match: 7. The germline CDR1 and CDR2 sequences are MGHRA and YSYEKL. This CDR3 spans 15 amino acids. The CDR3 DNA sequence: TGCGCCAGCAGCCCAGGGACAGCTCTAAATGAAAAACTGTTTTTT. Its protein is CASSPGTALNEKLFF.

Regarding this clonotype: A read error is possible here, since a much larger clone lies one base away. The chain combines TRBV4-1 with TRBJ1-5, with D perhaps assigned TRBD1 or TRBD2 (5 bases each). The J call may be wrong; the DNA end is better matched by TRBJ2-3. The CDR3 length is 16 residues. CDR1 MGHRA and CDR2 YSYEKL come from the germline V gene. CDR3 DNA sequence: TGCGCCAGCAGCCAAGAAGGACATGAGGGCAATCAGCCCCAGTATTTT. Translating gives CASSQEGHEGNQPQYF.

The CDR3 coding sequence is TGTGCCACCAGCATTAGGGGCAGGGACTATGGCTACACCTTC. Translation: CATSIRGRDYGYTF. This rearrangement joins TRBV15 to TRBJ1-2; a possible D gene is TRBD1 (5 bases). The CDR3 contains 14 residues. The V end lost 4 bases, the J end lost 3 bases, and 12 bases lay between the germline ends. Looked up from germline, CDR1 is LNHNV and CDR2 is YYDKDF (reference sequence).

This clonotype has ten or more counts. The J gene is TRBJ2-7, the V gene TRBV6-5; 8 bases are shared with TRBD1. CDR1 is MNHEY, CDR2 SVGAGI, per germline. The CDR3 contains 14 residues. The J segment lost 4 bases and the V segment lost 2 bases, leaving 4 bases of the junction unmatched. The CDR3 sequence is CASSYDTGGYEQYF. CDR3 DNA: TGTGCCAGCAGTTACGACACAGGGGGGTACGAGCAGTACTTC.

This clonotype was observed at least ten times. This chain connects TRBV27 to TRBJ1-6; tentatively, D is TRBD1 (6 bases). CDR1 is MNHEY and CDR2 is SMNVEV in the germline V gene (reference sequence). Trimming took off 5 bases at V and 7 bases at J, with 9 bases between the two ends. The CDR3 covers 13 residues. Here the CDR3 DNA reads TGTGCCAGCAGTACAGGGTGGAATTCACCCCTCCACTTT. This translates into CASSTGWNSPLHF.

The CDR3 loop is CASRAHSRNQPQHF. The CDR3 bases are TGTGCCAGCAGGGCCCACAGTCGCAATCAGCCCCAGCATTTT. This chain uses TRBV28 with TRBJ1-5, with D unclear. CDR3 length: 14 amino acids. The germline CDR1 and CDR2 sequences are MDHEN and SYDVKM. Trimming removed 6 bases at V and 2 bases at J, with 11 bases between.

A note on this clonotype: The junction does not match germline at one end; this may be a read error. The chain's CDR3 is CASSLGLVSHEQYF. In DNA, the CDR3 is TGTGCCAGCAGCTTAGGACTAGTCTCCCACGAGCAGTACTTC. The V gene is TRBV7-4, the J gene TRBJ2-7, with D perhaps matching TRBD2 (6 bases). From germline, CDR1 is SGHVT and CDR2 SQSDAQ. This CDR3 is 14 amino acids long.

This clonotype was counted at least ten times. The V call is TRBV27, the J call TRBJ1-1; D perhaps matches TRBD1 (5 bases). V dropped 5 bases and J dropped 3 bases, with 16 bases sitting between them. The germline gives CDR1 MNHEY, CDR2 SMNVEV (reference sequence). The CDR3 runs 15 residues. The CDR3 protein is CASSTLTDFYTEAFF. In nucleotides, the CDR3 is TGTGCCAGCAGTACTCTGACAGACTTTTACACTGAAGCTTTCTTT.

As for this clonotype: A read error is possible here, since a much larger clone lies one base away. The rearrangement joins TRBV12-3 or TRBV12-4 to TRBJ1-4; 8 bases agree with TRBD1. The CDR3 runs 13 residues. Trimming cost V 6 bases and J 7 bases; bases outside gene matches: 4. Written as DNA, the CDR3 is TGTGCCAGCAGATCAGGGGGCCGTGAAAAACTGTTTTTT. Amino acids: CASRSGGREKLFF.

This clonotype showed up many times. The rearrangement uses TRBV7-2 and TRBJ1-2; tentatively, D is TRBD1 (5 bases). The V gene lost 5 bases and the J gene lost 2 bases, with 12 bases spanning the gap. The germline CDR1 and CDR2 sequences are SGHTA and FQGNSA. The CDR3 is 14 residues long. CDR3 nucleotides: TGTGCCAGCAGCCCAGGGTATAAAAACTATGGCTACACCTTC. Its protein product is CASSPGYKNYGYTF.

This clonotype appeared a few times. The V and J genes are TRBV27 and TRBJ2-7; no firm D call. CDR1 MNHEY and CDR2 SMNVEV come from the germline V gene (reference sequence). Deletions cut 6 bases from V and 1 base from J, with 16 bases between. The CDR3 loop spans 15 amino acids. CDR3 protein: CASSPRDRVSYEQYF. CDR3 coding DNA: TGTGCCAGCAGCCCACGAGACCGGGTTTCCTACGAGCAGTACTTC.

At least ten counts were recorded for this clonotype. This chain connects TRBV6-1 to TRBJ2-3; D is perhaps TRBD1 (6 bases). Trimming took off 8 bases at V and 2 bases at J, with 11 bases between the two ends. CDR1 MNHNS and CDR2 SASEGT come from the germline V gene. This CDR3 is 13 amino acids long. The CDR3 reads CASLNRATDTQYF. The CDR3 nucleotides are TGTGCCAGCCTGAACAGGGCCACAGATACGCAGTATTTT.

This clonotype came up many times. The rearrangement links TRBV12-5 to TRBJ2-7, with 14 positions matching TRBD2. The CDR3 runs 18 residues. The germline V gene has CDR1 LGHNT and CDR2 FRNRAP. V was pared by 1 base and J by 2 bases, with 7 bases of the junction left unmatched. CDR3 residues: CASGLGTLTSGGAYEQYF. CDR3 nucleotide sequence: TGTGCTAGTGGTTTGGGAACGTTGACTAGCGGGGGGGCCTACGAGCAGTACTTC.

This clonotype came up many times. The chain uses TRBV7-9 and TRBJ2-3; 10 bases line up with TRBD2. This CDR3 has 16 residues. The V gene end was trimmed by 1 base and the J gene end by 5 bases; junction bases not matched to a gene: 6. Germline CDR1 SEHNR, CDR2 FQNEAQ (reference sequence). CDR3 loop: CASSLGLAGVQDTQYF. CDR3 bases: TGTGCCAGCAGCTTAGGGCTAGCGGGAGTCCAAGATACGCAGTATTTT.

This clonotype has a handful of counts. The chain uses TRBV9 and TRBJ1-2; TRBD1 might be the D (5 bases). The length of the CDR3 is 16 residues. With 4 bases removed from V and 6 bases from J, the gap between germline ends came to 22 bases. The V gene's germline CDR1 is SGDLS and CDR2 YYNGEE. The CDR3: CASSTPLAGGGHGYTF. CDR3 DNA: TGTGCCAGCAGCACTCCCCTCGCCGGGGGGGGACATGGCTACACCTTC. The whole variable domain, filled in from reference TRBV9 and TRBJ1-2, reads DSGVTQTPKHLITATGQRVTLRCSPRSGDLSVYWYQQSLDQGLQFLIQYYNGEERAKGNILERFSAQQFPDLHSELNLSSLELGDSALYFCASSTPLAGGGHGYTFGSGTRLTVV.

This clonotype was seen only a few times. The chain couples TRBV4-2 to TRBJ2-7; 11 nucleotides line up with TRBD2. The germline gives CDR1 LGHNA, CDR2 YNFKEQ. The V gene end was trimmed by 1 base and the J gene end by 3 bases; junction bases not matched to a gene: 2. CDR3 length equals 15 residues. Here the CDR3 reads CASSQVSGGDYEQYF. The CDR3 nucleotides are TGTGCCAGCAGCCAAGTTAGCGGGGGGGACTACGAGCAGTACTTC.

V gene TRBV7-9 combines with J gene TRBJ2-7, with D hard to call. Germline values: CDR1 SEHNR, CDR2 FQNEAQ (reference sequence). This CDR3 contains 14 residues. V lost 1 base, J lost 2 bases, and 9 bases lay in between. CDR3 nucleotide sequence: TGTGCCAGCAGCTTAGTCCCACCCCCCTACGAGCAGTACTTC. Its protein product is CASSLVPPPYEQYF.

This clonotype was counted ten times or more. This chain connects TRBV4-1 to TRBJ2-1, with D perhaps TRBD2 (5 bases). Per germline, CDR1 MGHRA and CDR2 YSYEKL. V lost 5 bases and J lost 10, with 15 bases in between. The CDR3 length is 13 residues. As DNA, the CDR3 is TGCGCCAGCAGCTTCCTCGGGGTGTCGGAGCAGTTCTTC. The encoded protein is CASSFLGVSEQFF.

Ten or more counts support this clonotype. The CDR3 bases are TGTGCCAGCAGCTTAACCATTGACAGGACCTACGAGCAGTACTTC. It is translated as CASSLTIDRTYEQYF. The chain links TRBV7-8 to TRBJ2-7; tentative D call: TRBD1 (6 bases). The CDR3 contains 15 residues. V was clipped by 2 bases and J by 2 bases, with 13 bases between them. CDR1 is SGHVS, CDR2 FQNEAQ, per germline. Filled out from reference TRBV7-8 and TRBJ2-7, the complete variable domain reads GAGVSQSPRYKVAKRGQDVALRCDPISGHVSLFWYQQALGQGPEFLTYFQNEAQLDKSGLPSDRFFAERPEGSVSTLKIQRTQQEDSAVYLCASSLTIDRTYEQYFGPGTRLTVT.